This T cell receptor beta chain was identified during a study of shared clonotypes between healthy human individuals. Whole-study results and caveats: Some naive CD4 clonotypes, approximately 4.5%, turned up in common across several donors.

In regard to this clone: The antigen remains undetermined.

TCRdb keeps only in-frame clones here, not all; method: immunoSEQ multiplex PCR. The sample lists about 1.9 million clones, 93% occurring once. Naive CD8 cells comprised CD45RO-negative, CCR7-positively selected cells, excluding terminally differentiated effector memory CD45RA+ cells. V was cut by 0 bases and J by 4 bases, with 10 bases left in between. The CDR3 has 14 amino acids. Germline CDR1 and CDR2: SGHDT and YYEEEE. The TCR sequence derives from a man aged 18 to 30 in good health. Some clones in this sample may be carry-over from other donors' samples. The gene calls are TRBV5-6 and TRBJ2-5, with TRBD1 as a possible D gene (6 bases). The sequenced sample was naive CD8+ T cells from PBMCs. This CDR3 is CASSLVRGIETQYF. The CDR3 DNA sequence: TGTGCCAGCAGCTTGGTTAGGGGGATAGAGACCCAGTACTTC.